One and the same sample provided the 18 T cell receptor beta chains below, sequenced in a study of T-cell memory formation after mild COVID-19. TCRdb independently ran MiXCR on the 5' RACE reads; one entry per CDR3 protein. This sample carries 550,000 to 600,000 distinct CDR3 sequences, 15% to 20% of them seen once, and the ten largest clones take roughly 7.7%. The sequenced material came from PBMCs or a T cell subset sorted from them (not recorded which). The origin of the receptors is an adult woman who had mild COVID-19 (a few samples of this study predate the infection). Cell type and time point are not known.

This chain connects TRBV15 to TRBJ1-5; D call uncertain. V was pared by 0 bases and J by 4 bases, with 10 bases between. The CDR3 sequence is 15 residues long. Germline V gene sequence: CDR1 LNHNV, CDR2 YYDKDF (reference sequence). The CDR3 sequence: CATSRDLKDNQPQHF. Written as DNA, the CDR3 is TGTGCCACCAGCAGAGATCTGAAGGATAATCAGCCCCAGCATTTT.

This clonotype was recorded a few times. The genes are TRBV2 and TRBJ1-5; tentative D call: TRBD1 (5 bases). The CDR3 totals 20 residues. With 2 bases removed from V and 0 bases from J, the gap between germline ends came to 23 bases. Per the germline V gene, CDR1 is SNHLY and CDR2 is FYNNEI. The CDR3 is CASSEPLGESAMHSNQPQHF. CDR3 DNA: TGTGCCAGCAGTGAACCATTGGGGGAGAGCGCAATGCATAGCAATCAGCCCCAGCATTTT.

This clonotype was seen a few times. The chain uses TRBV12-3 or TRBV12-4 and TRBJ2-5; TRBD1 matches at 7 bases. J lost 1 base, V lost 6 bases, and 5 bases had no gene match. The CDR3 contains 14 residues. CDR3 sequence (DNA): TGTGCCAGCAGCCAAGGACAGGCCCAAGAGACCCAGTACTTC. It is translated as CASSQGQAQETQYF.

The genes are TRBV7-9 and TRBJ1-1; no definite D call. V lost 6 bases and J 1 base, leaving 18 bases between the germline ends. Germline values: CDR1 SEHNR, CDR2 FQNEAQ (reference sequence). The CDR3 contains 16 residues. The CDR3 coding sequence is TGTGCCAGCAGGACAAGTAGGGCCTCACGGAACACTGAAGCTTTCTTT. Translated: CASRTSRASRNTEAFF. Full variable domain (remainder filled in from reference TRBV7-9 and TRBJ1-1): DTGVSQNPRHKITKRGQNVTFRCDPISEHNRLYWYRQTLGQGPEFLTYFQNEAQLEKSRLLSDRFSAERPKGSFSTLEIQRTEQGDSAMYLCASRTSRASRNTEAFFGQGTRLTVV.

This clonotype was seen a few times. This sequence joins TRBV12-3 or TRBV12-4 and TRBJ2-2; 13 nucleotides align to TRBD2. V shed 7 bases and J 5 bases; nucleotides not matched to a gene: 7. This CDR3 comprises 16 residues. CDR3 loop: CASTLTSGRGTGELFF. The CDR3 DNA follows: TGTGCCAGCACCTTAACTAGCGGGAGGGGGACCGGGGAGCTGTTTTTT.

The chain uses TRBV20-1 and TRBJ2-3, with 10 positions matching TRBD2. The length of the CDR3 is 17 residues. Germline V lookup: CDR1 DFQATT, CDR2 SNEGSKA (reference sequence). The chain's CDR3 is CRVPQGGLAGETDTQYF. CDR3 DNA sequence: TGCAGAGTGCCCCAGGGGGGGCTAGCGGGGGAGACAGATACGCAGTATTTT.

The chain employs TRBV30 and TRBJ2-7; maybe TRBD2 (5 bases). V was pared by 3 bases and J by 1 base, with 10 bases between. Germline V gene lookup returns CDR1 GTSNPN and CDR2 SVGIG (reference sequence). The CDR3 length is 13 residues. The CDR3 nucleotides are TGTGCCTGGAGCCTCGGGAATTCCTACGAGCAGTACTTC. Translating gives CAWSLGNSYEQYF. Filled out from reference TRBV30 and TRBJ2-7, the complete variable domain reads SQTIHQWPATLVQPVGSPLSLECTVEGTSNPNLYWYRQAAGRGLQLLFYSVGIGQISSEVPQNLSASRPQDRQFILSSKKLLLSDSGFYLCAWSLGNSYEQYFGPGTRLTVT.

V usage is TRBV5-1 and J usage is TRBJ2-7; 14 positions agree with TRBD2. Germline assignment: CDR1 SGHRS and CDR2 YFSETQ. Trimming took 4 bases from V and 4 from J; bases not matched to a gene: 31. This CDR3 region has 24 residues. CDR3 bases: TGCGCCAGCAGCCGAATCGCCACAGGGGACCCCTCGTGGACCAGGACTAGCGGGAGGTACGAGCAGTACTTC. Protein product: CASSRIATGDPSWTRTSGRYEQYF.

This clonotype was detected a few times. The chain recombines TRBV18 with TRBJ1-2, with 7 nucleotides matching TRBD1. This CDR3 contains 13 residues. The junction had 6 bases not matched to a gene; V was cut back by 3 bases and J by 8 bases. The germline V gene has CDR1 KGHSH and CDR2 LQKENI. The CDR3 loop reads CASSPGTVEGYTF. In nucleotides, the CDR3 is TGTGCCAGCTCACCCGGGACAGTAGAAGGCTACACCTTC.

This chain's CDR3 is CASSLPGGRNEQYF. As DNA, the CDR3 is TGCGCCAGCAGCTTGCCCGGGGGCCGGAACGAGCAGTACTTC. V is TRBV5-1 and J is TRBJ2-7; D possibly matches TRBD1 or TRBD2 (6 bases each). Germline-derived CDR1 and CDR2 are SGHRS and YFSETQ. CDR3 size: 14 residues. Trimming removed 1 base from V and 5 bases from J, with 13 bases in between.

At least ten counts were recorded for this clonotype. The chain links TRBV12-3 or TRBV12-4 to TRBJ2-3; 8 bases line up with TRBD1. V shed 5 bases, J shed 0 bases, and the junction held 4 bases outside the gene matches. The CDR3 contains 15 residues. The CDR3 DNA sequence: TGTGCCAGCAGTGACAGGGGCGGAAGCACAGATACGCAGTATTTT. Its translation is CASSDRGGSTDTQYF.

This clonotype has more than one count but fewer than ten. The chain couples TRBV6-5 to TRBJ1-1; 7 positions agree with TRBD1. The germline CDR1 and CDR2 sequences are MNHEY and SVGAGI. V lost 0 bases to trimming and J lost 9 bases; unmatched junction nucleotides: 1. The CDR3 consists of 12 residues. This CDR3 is CASSYSTGQAFF. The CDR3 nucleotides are TGTGCCAGCAGTTACTCGACAGGGCAAGCTTTCTTT.

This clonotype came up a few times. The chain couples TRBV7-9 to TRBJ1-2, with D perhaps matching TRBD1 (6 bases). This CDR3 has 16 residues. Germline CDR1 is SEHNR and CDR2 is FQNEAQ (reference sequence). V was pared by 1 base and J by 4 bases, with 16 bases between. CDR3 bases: TGTGCCAGCAGCTTAGGGGGGCAGGGAGCCTCCTATGGCTACACCTTC. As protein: CASSLGGQGASYGYTF.

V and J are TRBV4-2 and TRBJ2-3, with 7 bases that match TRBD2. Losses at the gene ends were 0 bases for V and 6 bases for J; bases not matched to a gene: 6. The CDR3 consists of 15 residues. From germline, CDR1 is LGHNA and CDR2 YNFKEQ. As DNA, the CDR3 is TGTGCCAGCAGCCAAGAGGGCGGGAGCGGGGATACGCAGTATTTT. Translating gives CASSQEGGSGDTQYF.

The CDR3 coding sequence is TGTGCCAGCAGTGATGACTGGACAAACACTGAAGCTTTCTTT. This encodes CASSDDWTNTEAFF. V gene TRBV2 combines with J gene TRBJ1-1; maybe TRBD1 (5 bases). This CDR3 region has 14 residues. The V end lost 3 bases, the J end lost 2 bases, and 10 bases lay between the germline ends. Germline V CDR1 and CDR2: SNHLY, FYNNEI.

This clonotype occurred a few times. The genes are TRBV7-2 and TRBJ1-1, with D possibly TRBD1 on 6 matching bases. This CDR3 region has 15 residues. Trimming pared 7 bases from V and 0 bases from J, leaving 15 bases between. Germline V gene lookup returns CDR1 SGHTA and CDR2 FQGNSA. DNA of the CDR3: TGTGCCAGCACGCCCACAGGGTGGGTGAACACTGAAGCTTTCTTT. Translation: CASTPTGWVNTEAFF.

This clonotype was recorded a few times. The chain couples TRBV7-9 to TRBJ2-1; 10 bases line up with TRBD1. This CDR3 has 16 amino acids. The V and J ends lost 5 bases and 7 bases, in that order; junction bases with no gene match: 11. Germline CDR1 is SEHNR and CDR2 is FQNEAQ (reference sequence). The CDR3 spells CASSRTGTGDLNEQFF. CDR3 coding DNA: TGTGCCAGCAGCCGAACCGGGACAGGGGACCTGAATGAGCAGTTCTTC.

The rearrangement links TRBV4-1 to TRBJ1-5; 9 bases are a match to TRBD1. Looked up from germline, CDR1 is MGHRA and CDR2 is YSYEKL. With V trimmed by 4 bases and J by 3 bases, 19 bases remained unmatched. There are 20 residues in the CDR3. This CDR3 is CASSPIPPGQGLWNNQPQHF. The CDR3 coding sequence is TGCGCCAGCAGCCCGATACCCCCGGGACAGGGTTTGTGGAACAATCAGCCCCAGCATTTT.